The rows below give T cell receptor beta chains drawn from one sample of a study of human T cells and chemical hapten exposure. In TCRdb, the RACE reads were re-called with MiXCR into one record per CDR3 protein. The sample carries tens of thousands of distinct CDR3 sequences, over 7.5% recorded once. The material was whole blood, obtained in connection with sensitization to the hapten diphenylcyclopropenone (DPC). The receptors shown here come from a middle-aged woman with alopecia areata. Some clones in this sample may be carry-over from other donors' samples. Both conserved end residues are part of each CDR3. Each record gives: D gene, clone size, V gene, J gene, CDR3 DNA, CDR3 protein. D genes are given only for firm matches. Only part of the rows carry a size: once, few, many, or a class if the clone is expanded.

>NA|NA|TRBV25-1|TRBJ2-5
TGTGCCAGCAGTGATACCAGGAGGGGAGAGACCCAGTACTTC
CASSDTRRGETQYF
>NA|many|TRBV9|TRBJ2-2
TGTGCCAGCAGCGCCCGGGACCTAAACACCGGGGAGCTGTTTTTT
CASSARDLNTGELFF
>TRBD1|NA|TRBV4-1|TRBJ2-1
TGCGCCAGCAGCCATTACAGGGGGCGAACCGTATACAATGAGCAGTTCTTC
CASSHYRGRTVYNEQFF
>TRBD1|few|TRBV7-6|TRBJ2-5
TGTGCCAGCAGCCCCCGGGGACAGGGAGGCCAAGAGACCCAGTACTTC
CASSPRGQGGQETQYF
>NA|NA|TRBV5-1|TRBJ2-5
TGCGCCAGCAACTTGTGGGGGGCTGTTGAGACCCAGTACTTC
CASNLWGAVETQYF
>TRBD2|many|TRBV3-1|TRBJ2-1
TGTGCCAGCAGCCAAGCGACCGGGACTAGCGGTTACAATGAGCAGTTCTTC
CASSQATGTSGYNEQFF
>TRBD2|many|TRBV20-1|TRBJ2-2
TGCAGTGCCCCCTACCCAGCGGGGGAGCCCGGGGCCGGGGAGCTGTTTTTT
CSAPYPAGEPGAGELFF
>NA|NA|TRBV4-1|TRBJ2-1
TGCGCCAGCAGCCAAGATAGCGCGGAGCAGTTCTTC
CASSQDSAEQFF
>TRBD1|many|TRBV5-4|TRBJ2-3
TGTGCCAGCAGCTTGGGCGGCAGGGGGAGCACAGATACGCAGTATTTT
CASSLGGRGSTDTQYF
>NA|NA|TRBV5-1|TRBJ2-5
TGCGCCAGCAGCCACCTTGACCAAGAAGAGACCCAGTACTTC
CASSHLDQEETQYF
>NA|few|TRBV12-3/TRBV12-4|TRBJ1-4
TGTGCCAGCAGTTTCGGGAGGGTGATGGGTGAAAAACTGTTTTTT
CASSFGRVMGEKLFF
>NA|few|TRBV6-2/TRBV6-3|TRBJ2-5
TGTGCCAGCAGTTACTCGGGGGGCCAGGGGACCCAGTACTTC
CASSYSGGQGTQYF
>TRBD1|many|TRBV5-6|TRBJ2-1
TGTGCCAGCAGTTCTCCCGGGACAGGGACCTACAATGAGCAGTTCTTC
CASSSPGTGTYNEQFF
>NA|many|TRBV27|TRBJ1-4
TGTGCCAGCAGTCCAGGGAGGCGGCTTGGTGAAAAACTGTTTTTT
CASSPGRRLGEKLFF
>NA|many|TRBV19|TRBJ1-5
TGTGCCAGTGCGAGGGCGCATCAGCCCCAGCATTTT
CASARAHQPQHF
>TRBD1|many|TRBV7-2|TRBJ1-5
TGTGCCAGCAGCCCAGTCAAGGGACAGGGGAATCAGCCCCAGCATTTT
CASSPVKGQGNQPQHF
>NA|many|TRBV5-8|TRBJ2-7
TGTGCCAGCAGATCCAGACGTAGCTCCTACGAGCAGTACTTC
CASRSRRSSYEQYF
>NA|NA|TRBV6-1|TRBJ1-1
TGTGCCAGCAGCCGGGGCCCGGGCACTGAAGCTTTCTTT
CASSRGPGTEAFF
>NA|few|TRBV10-3|TRBJ2-2
TGTGCCATCAAAGGGTTCCCGGATAACACCGGGGAGCTGTTTTTT
CAIKGFPDNTGELFF
>NA|few|TRBV10-1|TRBJ2-2
TGCGCCAGCACCGGAGATCCAAGGAACACCGGGGAGCTGTTTTTT
CASTGDPRNTGELFF
>TRBD1|many|TRBV5-5|TRBJ1-4
TGTGCCAGCAGCCACGGGACAGGCGTTTTAAGAGGGAAAAAACTGTTTTTT
CASSHGTGVLRGKKLFF
>NA|many|TRBV6-1|TRBJ1-6
TGTGCCAGCAGTGAACGACACCATAATTCACCCCTCCACTTT
CASSERHHNSPLHF
>TRBD1|few|TRBV5-1|TRBJ2-5
TGCGCCAGCAGCTTGGGTGGACGCGGACAGGGGGCCGATACGGGGACCCAGTACTTC
CASSLGGRGQGADTGTQYF
>NA|many|TRBV19|TRBJ1-2
TGTGCCATCCTCCGGGACGGACCTAACTATGGCTACACCTTC
CAILRDGPNYGYTF
>NA|many|TRBV4-1|TRBJ1-6
TGCGCCAGCAGCCAAGGACCGCAACAGAAATATAATTCACCCCTCCACTTT
CASSQGPQQKYNSPLHF
>TRBD1|few|TRBV9|TRBJ1-2
TGTGCCAGCAGCGTAGAGGGGACAGTCTATGGCTACACCTTC
CASSVEGTVYGYTF
>NA|many|TRBV3-1|TRBJ1-6
TGTGCCAGCAGCTTACAGGATTCACCCCTCCACTTT
CASSLQDSPLHF
>NA|many|TRBV3-1|TRBJ1-2
TGTGCCAGCAGCCAAGAGGAGGCAGGGGACTATGGCTACACCTTC
CASSQEEAGDYGYTF
>NA|many|TRBV5-1|TRBJ1-6
TGCGCCAGCAGCACTTCGGGGCGTACAAATAATTCACCCCTCCACTTT
CASSTSGRTNNSPLHF
>TRBD1|many|TRBV3-1|TRBJ1-5
TGTGCCAGCAGCCCCCGGGACAGCCATCAGCCCCAGCATTTT
CASSPRDSHQPQHF
>NA|few|TRBV2|TRBJ2-3
TGTGCCCTTCAAAACCGGGCCACGCAGTATTTT
CALQNRATQYF
>NA|many|TRBV6-5|TRBJ2-1
TGTGCCAGCAGCCGAATGGGGGCCGGAGGTGAGCAGTTCTTC
CASSRMGAGGEQFF
>NA|many|TRBV6-1|TRBJ2-3
TGTGCCAGCAGTGAAGCGCCTAGGGGACGCTCAGATACGCAGTATTTT
CASSEAPRGRSDTQYF
>NA|many|TRBV29-1|TRBJ2-1
TGCAGCGTTGATCAGGCAGGGGATCGGAATGAGCAGTTCTTC
CSVDQAGDRNEQFF
>TRBD2|many|TRBV19|TRBJ2-5
TGTGCCAGTAGTACAACTAGCGGGGACCAAGAGACCCAGTACTTC
CASSTTSGDQETQYF